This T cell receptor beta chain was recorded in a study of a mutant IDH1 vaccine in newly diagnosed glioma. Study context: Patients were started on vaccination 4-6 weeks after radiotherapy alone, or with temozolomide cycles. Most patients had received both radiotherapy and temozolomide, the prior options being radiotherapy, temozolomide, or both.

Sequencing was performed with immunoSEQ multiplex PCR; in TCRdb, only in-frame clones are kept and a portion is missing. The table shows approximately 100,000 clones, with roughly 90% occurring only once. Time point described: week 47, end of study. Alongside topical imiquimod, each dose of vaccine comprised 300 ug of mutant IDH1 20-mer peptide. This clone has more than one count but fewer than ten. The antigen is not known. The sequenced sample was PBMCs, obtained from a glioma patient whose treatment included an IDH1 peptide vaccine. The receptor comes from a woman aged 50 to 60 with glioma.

CDR3 sequence (DNA): TGTGCCAGCAGCCAAGTGGGAGGAGAAGAGACCCAGTACTTC. Its translation is CASSQVGGEETQYF. The gene calls are TRBV4-2 and TRBJ2-5, with a possible D match to TRBD2 (6 bases). Per germline, CDR1 LGHNA and CDR2 YNFKEQ. The CDR3 has 14 residues. V lost 1 base and J 3 bases, leaving 9 bases between the germline ends.